Listed below are T cell receptor beta chains from one sample, sequenced in a study of tumor-infiltrating lymphocytes in oesophageal squamous cell carcinoma. TCRdb called the PCR reads again in MiXCR, with one record for every CDR3 protein. Among about 9,600 distinct CDR3 sequences listed, about 60% were seen once. The sequenced sample consisted of esophageal tumor tissue. Receptor source: a male donor with esophageal squamous cell carcinoma. Both conserved end residues are part of each CDR3.

J gene: .; V gene: TRBV7-6; CDR3 protein: CASSFSGTGYEQYF
J gene: TRBJ2-2; V gene: TRBV7-3; CDR3 protein: CASSLGTGELFF
J gene: .; V gene: TRBV20-1; CDR3 protein: CSARDGEANLWDEQYF
J gene: .; V gene: TRBV9; CDR3 protein: CASSMTRSGETQYF
J gene: TRBJ2-1; V gene: TRBV7-9; CDR3 protein: CASSWGGGANNEQFF
J gene: .; V gene: TRBV7-8; CDR3 protein: CASSLGDGNYGYTF
J gene: TRBJ1-1; V gene: TRBV20-1; CDR3 protein: CSAPGQESTEAFF
J gene: TRBJ2-1; V gene: TRBV7-2; CDR3 protein: CASTLHASGYNEQFF
J gene: TRBJ2-1; V gene: TRBV5-3; CDR3 protein: CASSLTSGDNEQFF
J gene: TRBJ2-3; V gene: TRBV7-2; CDR3 protein: CASSLGADTQYF
J gene: TRBJ2-5; V gene: TRBV5-1; CDR3 protein: CASRRWTADSPLHF
J gene: .; V gene: TRBV28; CDR3 protein: CASSSGGSSYEQYF
J gene: TRBJ1-1; V gene: TRBV7-8; CDR3 protein: CASSLEYGNEAFF
J gene: .; V gene: TRBV28; CDR3 protein: CASSWAGVGEQYF
J gene: .; V gene: TRBV7-6; CDR3 protein: CASSFDSTYEQYF
J gene: TRBJ2-3; V gene: TRBV6-6; CDR3 protein: CASSHGTGTDTQYF
J gene: TRBJ2-7; V gene: TRBV11-2; CDR3 protein: CASSSGTGNYEQYF
J gene: TRBJ2-4; V gene: TRBV7-9; CDR3 protein: CASSSGTDGVPLLFF
J gene: TRBJ2-2; V gene: TRBV12-3/TRBV12-4; CDR3 protein: CASSYAGELFF
J gene: .; V gene: TRBV5-1; CDR3 protein: CASSYDRGLVDEQYF
J gene: TRBJ2-3; V gene: TRBV6-2/TRBV6-3; CDR3 protein: CASSYLAAGLAAYEQYF
J gene: .; V gene: TRBV6-5; CDR3 protein: CASWASSGSNEQFF
J gene: TRBJ2-4; V gene: TRBV10-2; CDR3 protein: CASSQTGTSGRILFEQYF
J gene: TRBJ2-5; V gene: TRBV7-2; CDR3 protein: CASSLEGTSGMYEQYF
J gene: TRBJ1-1; V gene: TRBV4-1; CDR3 protein: CASSRGTNTEAFF
J gene: TRBJ2-2; V gene: TRBV7-3; CDR3 protein: CASSSAGGGELFF
J gene: .; V gene: TRBV6-1; CDR3 protein: CASRRGLASFPYEQYF
J gene: TRBJ1-6; V gene: TRBV7-8; CDR3 protein: CASSPQVEQYF
J gene: TRBJ1-3; V gene: TRBV12-3/TRBV12-4; CDR3 protein: CASNPSGTGNTIYF
J gene: TRBJ1-1; V gene: TRBV6-1; CDR3 protein: CASSEAMGNTEAFF
J gene: TRBJ2-5; V gene: TRBV7-2; CDR3 protein: CASSLVLQETQYF
J gene: TRBJ2-1; V gene: TRBV6-1; CDR3 protein: CASRVGTTYNEQFF
J gene: TRBJ2-7; V gene: TRBV7-8; CDR3 protein: CASSPWTGPYEQYF
J gene: TRBJ2-1; V gene: TRBV6-6; CDR3 protein: CASSDMTNYNSPLHF
J gene: TRBJ2-7; V gene: TRBV5-1; CDR3 protein: CASSLRLYNEQYF
J gene: TRBJ1-2; V gene: TRBV7-2; CDR3 protein: CASSSPQGFRYGYTF
J gene: TRBJ2-2; V gene: TRBV7-2; CDR3 protein: CASSAGLAGGKPNTGELFF
J gene: TRBJ2-4; V gene: TRBV7-6; CDR3 protein: CASSPAGTAPYDQYF
J gene: TRBJ1-6; V gene: TRBV27; CDR3 protein: CASSLRGGPAGLRNSPLHF
J gene: TRBJ2-1; V gene: TRBV7-2; CDR3 protein: CASSLVSYNEQFF
J gene: .; V gene: TRBV7-2; CDR3 protein: CASSQTGGPYEQYF
J gene: TRBJ2-3; V gene: TRBV6-1; CDR3 protein: CASSTTGRRLATQYF
J gene: .; V gene: TRBV7-2; CDR3 protein: CASSFWTSGRYEQYF
J gene: TRBJ1-2; V gene: TRBV7-8; CDR3 protein: CASSPRDSPGSGYTF
J gene: TRBJ1-6; V gene: TRBV25-1; CDR3 protein: CASSDPGQWNSPLHF
J gene: TRBJ2-1; V gene: TRBV7-6; CDR3 protein: CASSPGLAGSYNEQFF